Listed below are T cell receptor beta chains from one sample, sequenced in a study of T-cell reconstitution after alpha-beta-depleted transplantation in children. TCRdb independently ran MiXCR on the PCR reads; one entry per CDR3 protein. This sample has 700,000 to 850,000 distinct CDR3 sequences; under 20% occur once, and the top ten carry about 5%. The sequences come from PBMCs, mostly from graft donor cells, collected 360 days after TCRalphabeta/CD19-depleted stem cell transplant. These receptors were obtained from a male patient under 18 who had a stem cell transplant for acute lymphoblastic leukemia, so the T cells may come from the graft donor. Each CDR3 is given without its conserved first and last residue.

J gene | V gene | CDR3 protein
TRBJ2-2 | TRBV12-3/TRBV12-4 | ASSIGGAGFTGELF
TRBJ2-1 | TRBV7-9 | ASVAGDNEQF
TRBJ1-2 | TRBV18 | ASSRDGANRRVDYGYT
TRBJ2-3 | TRBV3-1 | ATGSVLRDTQY
TRBJ2-1 | TRBV7-4 | ASSDLAGVSPYNEQF
TRBJ2-6 | TRBV20-1 | SSPWPQGSGANVLT
TRBJ2-7 | TRBV4-1 | ASSQLGQGGYEQY
TRBJ2-3 | TRBV7-2 | ASSQDRTDTQY
TRBJ2-5 | TRBV29-1 | SVEVLGDVQETQY
TRBJ2-5 | TRBV5-4 | ASSYHREQETQY
TRBJ2-7 | TRBV4-1 | ASSPGIAATYEQY
TRBJ2-5 | TRBV12-3/TRBV12-4 | ASSSRPEETQY
TRBJ2-1 | TRBV14 | ASSQGGSRDEQF
TRBJ2-3 | TRBV11-2 | ASSSTGGVTDTQY
TRBJ2-4 | TRBV15 | ATTNTKNIQY
TRBJ2-7 | TRBV11-3 | ASSLGGTGTKS
TRBJ2-1 | TRBV3-1 | ASSHRDSYNEQF
TRBJ2-1 | TRBV18 | ASFETSGNFNEQF
TRBJ2-7 | TRBV20-1 | SARATSGVFYEQY
TRBJ2-5 | TRBV9 | ASSEGVLAGVQETQY
TRBJ2-7 | TRBV20-1 | SVSLFSSIDYEQY
TRBJ1-5 | TRBV15 | ATSRRSYRGPNYSNQPQH
TRBJ2-5 | TRBV6-6 | ASSFDFQETQY
TRBJ2-7 | TRBV1 | TSSRLSSSGYEQY
TRBJ2-1 | TRBV20-1 | SARPPWVTGNEQF
TRBJ2-3 | TRBV9 | ASSVIPADTQY
TRBJ2-7 | TRBV2 | AKTRMGGEQY
TRBJ2-1 | TRBV4-2 | ASSQELVGGPYNEQF
TRBJ2-1 | TRBV20-1 | SASRPGLRYNEQF
TRBJ2-7 | TRBV4-1 | ASSLHGGYEQY
TRBJ2-2 | TRBV20-1 | SARTGTGHTGELF
TRBJ2-1 | TRBV5-1 | ASSSLPGTSGF
TRBJ2-1 | TRBV6-5 | ASSYSNRAAKVQF
TRBJ2-2 | TRBV10-1 | ASSGTGGSTGELF
TRBJ2-1 | TRBV29-1 | SAPASLAGALDEQF
TRBJ2-7 | TRBV5-1 | ASSLLGGPRNPYEQY
TRBJ2-1 | TRBV18 | ASSPVSGLVDEQF
TRBJ2-3 | TRBV5-1 | ASSLGPSGTSDTQY
TRBJ2-7 | TRBV3-1 | ASSQDERPSYEQY
TRBJ1-1 | TRBV18 | ASSPQGAYTEAF
TRBJ2-5 | TRBV4-1 | ASSYFSGRARSETQY
TRBJ2-7 | TRBV12-3/TRBV12-4 | ASSPPIRTSVDEQY
TRBJ2-7 | TRBV29-1 | SGWGQGAYEQY
TRBJ2-7 | TRBV15 | ATHMGRRQY
TRBJ2-1 | TRBV6-5 | ASSYDRGDNNEQF
TRBJ2-1 | TRBV5-1 | ASSLGPRGLGSYNEQF
TRBJ2-3 | TRBV12-3/TRBV12-4 | ASSFSGRPDTQY
TRBJ1-1 | TRBV30 | AWSVTGPEAF
TRBJ2-7 | TRBV12-3/TRBV12-4 | ASSRGHYEQY
TRBJ1-1 | TRBV5-1 | ASSAISNTEAF
TRBJ1-6 | TRBV5-1 | ASSLVRQGRGLSPLH
TRBJ2-7 | TRBV10-3 | AIMGRVLGEQY